The 13 T cell receptor beta chains presented below share a single source sample, sequenced in a study of T cell responses to AZD1222 COVID-19 vaccine. TCRdb's table, derived via immunoSEQ multiplex PCR, lists solely in-frame clones and lacks some. This table has some 130,000 clones, over 85% appearing once. The specimen was peripheral blood, collected 28 days after the second AZD1222 dose. All receptors come from an adult who received the AZD1222 COVID-19 vaccine.

The chain employs TRBV27 and TRBJ1-6; a possible D gene is TRBD1 (5 bases). The CDR3 consists of 13 residues. V was shortened by 6 bases and J by 9 bases, with 12 bases between the two germline ends. The germline V gene has CDR1 MNHEY and CDR2 SMNVEV (reference sequence). The DNA for the CDR3 is TGTGCCAGCAGCCCACGACAGCTTTCACCCCTCCACTTT. Residues: CASSPRQLSPLHF.

The rearrangement links TRBV12-5 to TRBJ2-2, with a weak D call TRBD2 (5 bases). This CDR3 is 13 amino acids long. CDR1 and CDR2 (germline): LGHNT, FRNRAP. V was shortened by 3 bases and J by 5 bases, with 7 bases between the two germline ends. This chain's CDR3 is CASGLRETGELFF. In DNA form, the CDR3 reads TGTGCTAGTGGTTTAAGGGAGACCGGGGAGCTGTTTTTT.

The chain recombines TRBV6-2 or TRBV6-3 with TRBJ1-6; 10 nucleotides align to TRBD1. Germline values: CDR1 MNHEY, CDR2 SVGEGT. V shed 4 bases, J shed 9 bases, and the junction held 6 bases outside the gene matches. There are 15 residues in the CDR3. CDR3 sequence (DNA): TGTGCCAGCAGTTTCGATGGGACAGGGGTTTCACCCCTCCACTTT. It specifies CASSFDGTGVSPLHF.

The rearrangement joins TRBV5-4 to TRBJ2-7; D is tentatively TRBD1 or TRBD2 (6 bases each). V shed 4 bases and J shed 5 bases, with 13 bases lying between them. The CDR3 sequence is 13 residues long. The germline gives CDR1 SGHNT, CDR2 YYREEE (reference sequence). The CDR3: CASSLFGGDEQYF. The CDR3 DNA is TGTGCCAGCAGCCTCTTCGGGGGCGACGAGCAGTACTTC.

The genes are TRBV7-8 and TRBJ2-6; tentative D call: TRBD2 (7 bases). CDR3 length: 18 amino acids. V lost 2 bases, J lost 1 base, and 15 bases lay in between. Germline V gene sequence: CDR1 SGHVS, CDR2 FQNEAQ. In DNA form, the CDR3 reads TGTGCCAGCAGCTTACGGCTCGGGGGGCGATCTGGGGCCAACGTCCTGACTTTC. As protein: CASSLRLGGRSGANVLTF.

This clone was picked up one time. This chain links TRBV2 with TRBJ2-5; maybe TRBD1 (5 bases). CDR1 SNHLY and CDR2 FYNNEI come from the germline V gene. Trimming removed 7 bases at V and 3 bases at J, with 15 bases between. CDR3 length equals 14 residues. CDR3 region: CASKQGTGKETQYF. In nucleotides, the CDR3 is TGTGCCAGCAAGCAGGGAACGGGTAAAGAGACCCAGTACTTC.

The CDR3 is CASRSTGGYYNEQFF. DNA for the CDR3: TGTGCCAGCAGATCGACAGGGGGCTACTACAATGAGCAGTTCTTC. The genes are TRBV6-5 and TRBJ2-1, with 10 bases matching TRBD1. The J segment lost 3 bases and the V segment lost 6 bases, leaving 5 bases of the junction unmatched. The CDR3 length is 15 residues. Per the germline V gene, CDR1 is MNHEY and CDR2 is SVGAGI.

The rearrangement links TRBV28 to TRBJ2-7; no clear D gene. Germline lookup yields CDR1 MDHEN and CDR2 SYDVKM. This CDR3 is 15 amino acids long. Trimming removed 3 bases at V and 2 bases at J, with 14 bases between. The CDR3 DNA reads TGTGCCAGCAGTTTCTCCGAGGCCAGGACCTACGAGCAGTACTTC. It translates to CASSFSEARTYEQYF.

The J gene is TRBJ2-5, the V gene TRBV28; 7 positions agree with TRBD2. Losses at the gene ends were 6 bases for V and 2 bases for J; bases not matched to a gene: 12. The CDR3 length is 16 residues. Germline V CDR1 and CDR2: MDHEN, SYDVKM. The CDR3 here is CASRTSAKLSQETQYF. CDR3 DNA: TGTGCCAGCAGAACTAGCGCGAAACTTAGTCAAGAGACCCAGTACTTC.

This chain links TRBV4-1 with TRBJ1-1; the D is unclear. Germline V gives CDR1 MGHRA, CDR2 YSYEKL. This CDR3 comprises 15 residues. Trimming stripped 4 bases from V and 4 bases from J, with 16 bases between. The CDR3 here is CASSPIRSGFTEAFF. The CDR3 bases are TGCGCCAGCAGCCCAATCAGGTCTGGGTTCACTGAAGCTTTCTTT.

This rearrangement joins TRBV7-6 to TRBJ2-7, with 10 bases matching TRBD1. The V gene's germline CDR1 is SGHVS and CDR2 FNYEAQ. After removal of 7 bases from V and 5 bases from J, the junction contained 5 bases not matched to a gene. The CDR3 is made up of 13 amino acids. CDR3 in amino acids: CASTRQGAHEQYF. The CDR3 DNA follows: TGTGCCAGCACTAGACAGGGGGCACACGAGCAGTACTTC.

V usage is TRBV7-6 and J usage is TRBJ1-3; 11 bases are a match to TRBD1. The V and J ends lost 5 bases and 3 bases, in that order; junction bases with no gene match: 3. The germline CDR1 and CDR2 sequences are SGHVS and FNYEAQ. This CDR3 comprises 15 residues. The CDR3 loop is CASSAGQGVGNTIYF. In nucleotides, the CDR3 is TGTGCCAGCAGCGCGGGACAGGGGGTTGGAAACACCATATATTTT.

The rearrangement joins TRBV5-1 to TRBJ1-2; 7 bases match TRBD1. Germline assignment: CDR1 SGHRS and CDR2 YFSETQ. CDR3 size: 16 residues. The V gene end was trimmed by 1 base and the J gene end by 1 base; junction bases not matched to a gene: 7. CDR3 DNA sequence: TGCGCCAGCAGCTTGCGACAGGGTTCCGGTAACTATGGCTACACCTTC. This gives the protein CASSLRQGSGNYGYTF.